The clone carrying this TCR beta chain was counted only a few times. Antigen: not known. The source of the sample is a study of cytomegalovirus exposure and HLA in healthy donors. Study-level findings and limits: A missense variant in DCLRE1C was later tied to TCR beta V- and J-gene trimming.

The germline V and J ends were trimmed by 4 bases and 2 bases, with 16 bases remaining between them. This CDR3 is built from 16 residues. Germline V gives CDR1 SGHAT, CDR2 FQNNGV. Donors had nominal health at sampling but likely had unrecorded immune exposures. The PCR ran on 60 Vbeta and 13 Jbeta primers. The table came from immunoSEQ multiplex PCR; TCRdb's copy has only in-frame clones and leaves some out. The sample has 95,000 to 150,000 clones, over 75% seen once. The origin of this receptor is a man under 40 in good health and CMV-seronegative. The chain carries TRBV11-2 and TRBJ2-3; weak D call: TRBD2 (6 bases). Sequencing input: PBMCs. The CDR3 DNA reads as TGTGCCAGCAGCTCCACCCTCGGGGGAAACACAGATACGCAGTATTTT. Translation gives CASSSTLGGNTDTQYF.